These 20 T cell receptor beta chains were sequenced from one sample in a study of vaccination effects on CD4 cells after COVID-19. These receptors' targets are unknown. Antigen-specific CD4+ T cells were first expanded with viral peptide pools by the ViraFEST assay and only then sequenced. Once cultured for more than nine days, the cells underwent separation to obtain CD4+ T cells. Absence of prior SARS-CoV-2 infection characterized the vaccine recipients, who showed negative nucleocapsid antibodies. Clones were sequenced by immunoSEQ multiplex PCR, and TCRdb holds only the in-frame ones, with some missing. This table has about 34,000 clones, about 80% appearing once. The material sequenced was CD4+ T cells from PBMCs cultured with HCoV-OC43 spike peptides, taken before COVID-19 vaccination. Sample subset: HCoV-OC43 spike overlapping peptide pool stimulation. These TCRs come from a human donor who received a COVID-19 vaccine.

CDR3 in amino acids: CASSLRQGAGAEAFF. For the CDR3, the DNA is TGTGCCAGCAGCTTGAGGCAGGGGGCTGGCGCTGAAGCTTTCTTT. This chain uses TRBV5-4 with TRBJ1-1, with 8 bases that match TRBD1. V was clipped by 1 base and J by 6 bases; unmatched bases: 8. This CDR3 contains 15 residues. Germline V gene data show CDR1 as SGHNT and CDR2 as YYREEE (reference sequence).

This chain links TRBV5-1 with TRBJ2-7, with 16 bases aligning to TRBD2. After removal of 4 bases from V and 0 bases from J, the junction contained 4 bases not matched to a gene. Germline V gene lookup returns CDR1 SGHRS and CDR2 YFSETQ. The CDR3 loop spans 17 amino acids. CDR3 protein: CASSPGLAGGSSYEQYF. The CDR3 DNA sequence: TGCGCCAGCAGCCCGGGACTAGCGGGGGGGAGCTCCTACGAGCAGTACTTC.

The J gene is TRBJ2-7, the V gene TRBV4-2; D is perhaps TRBD2 (5 bases). The germline V gene encodes CDR1 LGHNA and CDR2 YNFKEQ. The V end was cut by 1 base, the J end by 8 bases, with 18 bases between. CDR3 length: 15 residues. Here the CDR3 DNA reads TGTGCCAGCAGCCAAGTCTCAGCGGCGGGCGGAAAGCAGTACTTC. It specifies CASSQVSAAGGKQYF.

The CDR3 is CASSLRIAGNQPQHF. CDR3 bases: TGTGCCAGCAGCCTGAGGATTGCGGGCAATCAGCCCCAGCATTTT. V usage is TRBV2 and J usage is TRBJ1-5; D gene ambiguous. Germline V gene sequence: CDR1 SNHLY, CDR2 FYNNEI. CDR3 size: 15 residues. Trimming removed 6 bases at V and 2 bases at J, with 14 bases between.

The V gene is TRBV12-3 or TRBV12-4, the J gene TRBJ2-1; D unclear. CDR3 length: 13 residues. Trimming pared 3 bases from V and 5 bases from J, leaving 8 bases between. The CDR3 DNA reads TGTGCCAGCAGTTTTAAGTCCCACAATGAGCAGTTCTTC. This encodes CASSFKSHNEQFF.

The V call is TRBV12-3 or TRBV12-4, the J call TRBJ1-2; no clear D. The CDR3 has 9 residues. Trimming removed 5 bases from V and 12 bases from J, with 7 bases in between. CDR3 sequence reads: CASSAPHTF. The CDR3 DNA follows: TGTGCCAGCAGTGCCCCTCACACCTTC.

V and J are TRBV18 and TRBJ1-3, with 9 bases matching TRBD1. The V segment lost 0 bases and the J segment 5 bases; nucleotides outside the gene matches: 2. Germline CDR1 KGHSH, CDR2 LQKENI. The CDR3 has 15 amino acids. CDR3 bases: TGTGCCAGCTCACCACCGGACAGGGGAAGAAACACCATATATTTT. It translates to CASSPPDRGRNTIYF. The full variable domain, in which reference TRBV18 and TRBJ1-3 provide the parts outside the CDR3, is NAGVMQNPRHLVRRRGQEARLRCSPMKGHSHVYWYRQLPEEGLKFMVYLQKENIIDESGMPKERFSAEFPKEGPSILRIQQVVRGDSAAYFCASSPPDRGRNTIYFGEGSWLTVV.

Note on this clone: One end of the junction is discordant with germline, which a read error may explain. The genes are TRBV18 and TRBJ2-2, with TRBD2 as a possible D gene (6 bases). The V gene's germline CDR1 is KGHSH and CDR2 LQKENI. The CDR3 length is 17 residues. This chain's CDR3 is CASSPPRLVQNIGELFF. The CDR3 DNA reads as TGTGCCAGCTCACCACCGAGACTAGTACAAAACATCGGGGAGCTGTTTTTT.

The rearrangement uses TRBV6-5 and TRBJ1-6, with 11 bases that match TRBD1. V shed 7 bases and J 10 bases; nucleotides not matched to a gene: 6. The CDR3 runs 14 residues. The germline CDR1 and CDR2 sequences are MNHEY and SVGAGI. The CDR3 spells CASTPDRGRSPLHF. The CDR3 nucleotides are TGTGCCAGCACTCCGGACAGGGGGCGATCACCCCTCCACTTT.

The V call is TRBV19, the J call TRBJ1-5; perhaps TRBD1 as D (5 bases). There are 14 residues in the CDR3. Germline V lookup: CDR1 LNHDA, CDR2 SQIVND (reference sequence). Trimming removed 5 bases at V and 3 bases at J, with 11 bases between. The CDR3 coding sequence is TGTGCCAGTAGTGGGGGGGTTTCCAATCAGCCCCAGCATTTT. Protein product: CASSGGVSNQPQHF. The full variable domain, its missing parts supplied by reference TRBV19 and TRBJ1-5, is DGGITQSPKYLFRKEGQNVTLSCEQNLNHDAMYWYRQDPGQGLRLIYYSQIVNDFQKGDIAEGYSVSREKKESFPLTVTSAQKNPTAFYLCASSGGVSNQPQHFGDGTRLSIL.

V usage is TRBV18 and J usage is TRBJ2-5, with TRBD1 matching over 9 bases. Looked up from germline, CDR1 is KGHSH and CDR2 is LQKENI. V was pared by 3 bases and J by 7 bases, with 15 bases of the junction left unmatched. The length of the CDR3 is 17 residues. CDR3 protein: CASSPGTGKVVYGTQYF. For the CDR3, the DNA is TGTGCCAGCTCACCCGGGACAGGGAAGGTCGTATACGGGACCCAGTACTTC.

V gene TRBV23-1 combines with J gene TRBJ1-2; maybe TRBD1 (5 bases). TRBV23-1 qualifies as an ORF whose function is uncertain. V lost 2 bases and J lost 7, with 17 bases in between. CDR3 size: 15 residues. CDR3 DNA sequence: TGCGCCAGCAGTCAAGAGGACACGCTGATCTGTGGCTACACCTTC. This translates into CASSQEDTLICGYTF.

The J gene is TRBJ2-7, the V gene TRBV11-1; either TRBD1 or TRBD2 may supply D (5 bases each). Deletions cut 5 bases from V and 3 bases from J, with 11 bases between. The length of the CDR3 is 13 residues. Germline lookup yields CDR1 SGHAT and CDR2 FQDESV (reference sequence). The CDR3 loop reads CASSLGTFYEQYF. The DNA of the CDR3 is TGTGCCAGCAGCCTTGGGACCTTCTACGAGCAGTACTTC.

As DNA, the CDR3 is TGCGCCAGCAGCCTAGAGACAGGGTACAATGAGCAGTTCTTC. Translated, it gives CASSLETGYNEQFF. The chain employs TRBV5-1 and TRBJ2-1; 7 bases agree with TRBD1. Germline trimming cut 4 bases from V and 4 bases from J; bases unmatched to any gene: 5. In germline, CDR1 is SGHRS, CDR2 YFSETQ. The CDR3 has 14 residues.

This chain links TRBV6-1 with TRBJ1-2; D is possibly TRBD1 (5 bases). With 1 base removed from V and 7 bases from J, the gap between germline ends came to 10 bases. The CDR3 consists of 13 residues. Germline V gives CDR1 MNHNS, CDR2 SASEGT. CDR3 DNA sequence: TGTGCCAGCAGTGAAGGCAGGGTGGGTGGCTACACCTTC. Its translation is CASSEGRVGGYTF.

The chain uses TRBV12-3 or TRBV12-4 and TRBJ2-3; D is uncertain. The CDR3 is made up of 13 amino acids. V lost 6 bases and J 7 bases, leaving 14 bases between the germline ends. CDR3 in DNA: TGTGCCAGCAGCTCCGGGTTTGCCCATACGCAGTATTTT. This encodes CASSSGFAHTQYF.

The chain employs TRBV15 and TRBJ2-5; no definite D call. The germline gives CDR1 LNHNV, CDR2 YYDKDF (reference sequence). The CDR3 is made up of 14 amino acids. V was trimmed by 0 bases and J by 2 bases, leaving 7 bases between them. The CDR3 spells CATSREGGQETQYF. CDR3 DNA: TGTGCCACCAGCAGAGAGGGTGGGCAAGAGACCCAGTACTTC. Drawing the rest from reference TRBV15 and TRBJ2-5, the complete variable domain is DAMVIQNPRYQVTQFGKPVTLSCSQTLNHNVMYWYQQKSSQAPKLLFHYYDKDFNNEADTPDNFQSRRPNTSFCFLDIRSPGLGDTAMYLCATSREGGQETQYFGPGTRLLVL.

This clone has just one count. The chain carries TRBV5-1 and TRBJ2-5; 13 positions match TRBD2. Germline V gene lookup returns CDR1 SGHRS and CDR2 YFSETQ. Trimming removed 4 bases from V and 2 bases from J; junction bases left unmatched: 5. The CDR3 has 16 amino acids. CDR3: CASSPGLAGAQETQYF. Here the CDR3 DNA reads TGCGCCAGCAGCCCCGGACTAGCGGGAGCTCAAGAGACCCAGTACTTC.

CDR3 protein: CASSQDVGASYGYTF. Here the CDR3 DNA reads TGTGCCAGCAGCCAAGACGTCGGGGCAAGCTATGGCTACACCTTC. This sequence joins TRBV14 and TRBJ1-2, with a possible D match to TRBD1 (5 bases). The V end lost 0 bases, the J end lost 4 bases, and 12 bases lay between the germline ends. Germline V gene data show CDR1 as SGHDN and CDR2 as FVKESK. The CDR3 sequence is 15 residues long.

This clone was seen only a few times. The chain uses TRBV27 and TRBJ1-2; 9 bases agree with TRBD1. This CDR3 spans 13 amino acids. V was pared by 5 bases and J by 7 bases, with 5 bases of the junction left unmatched. Germline V lookup: CDR1 MNHEY, CDR2 SMNVEV (reference sequence). For the CDR3, the DNA is TGTGCCAGCAGTACAGGGGGCCGGCTTGGCTACACCTTC. Its protein is CASSTGGRLGYTF.